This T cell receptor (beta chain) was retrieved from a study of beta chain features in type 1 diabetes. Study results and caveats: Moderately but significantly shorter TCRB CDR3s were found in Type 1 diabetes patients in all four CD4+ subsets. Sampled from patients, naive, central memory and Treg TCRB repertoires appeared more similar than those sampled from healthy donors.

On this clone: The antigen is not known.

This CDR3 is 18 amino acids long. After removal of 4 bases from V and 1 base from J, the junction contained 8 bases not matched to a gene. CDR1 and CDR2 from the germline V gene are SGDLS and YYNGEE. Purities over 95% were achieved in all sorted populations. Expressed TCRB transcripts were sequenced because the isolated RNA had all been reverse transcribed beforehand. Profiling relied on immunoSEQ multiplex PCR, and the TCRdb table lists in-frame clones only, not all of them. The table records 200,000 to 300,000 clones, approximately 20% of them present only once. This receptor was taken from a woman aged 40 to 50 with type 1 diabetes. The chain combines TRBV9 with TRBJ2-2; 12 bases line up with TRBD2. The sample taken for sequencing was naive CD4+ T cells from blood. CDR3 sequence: CASSLLPTSGGNTGELFF. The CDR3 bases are TGTGCCAGCAGCTTACTCCCGACTAGCGGGGGGAACACCGGGGAGCTGTTTTTT. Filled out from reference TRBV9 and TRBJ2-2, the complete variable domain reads DSGVTQTPKHLITATGQRVTLRCSPRSGDLSVYWYQQSLDQGLQFLIQYYNGEERAKGNILERFSAQQFPDLHSELNLSSLELGDSALYFCASSLLPTSGGNTGELFFGEGSRLTVL.